This T cell receptor (beta chain) was profiled in a study of human T cells and chemical hapten exposure. Study-level information: Patients additionally received therapeutic doses of diphenylcyclopropenone on the scalp once a week, and this continued throughout the roughly 26-week study. Slight volume differences across pooled libraries mainly accounted for varying per-sample TCR yields.

V shed 6 bases and J shed 5 bases, with 19 bases lying between them. The CDR3 is 16 amino acids. Per the germline V gene, CDR1 is MDHEN and CDR2 is SYDVKM. This clonotype was seen a few times. TCRdb re-called the RACE reads with MiXCR, one entry per CDR3 protein. Among some 64,000 distinct CDR3 sequences listed, approximately 9.9% were seen once. Time point meaning: patch test 3, about 24 weeks after DPC sensitization. Treatment here: therapeutic diphenylcyclopropenone sensitization with weekly scalp DPC. The specimen comprised whole blood, sampled in connection with sensitization to the hapten diphenylcyclopropenone (DPC). The chain couples TRBV28 to TRBJ1-4; D unclear. This clonotype was obtained from a woman aged 25 to 39 with alopecia areata. Some clones in this sample may be carry-over from other donors' samples. CDR3 in amino acids: CASSPPGVLGNEKLFF. The CDR3 DNA is TGTGCCAGCAGCCCCCCCGGCGTGTTGGGGAATGAAAAACTGTTTTTT.